A selection of T cell receptor beta chains follows, all from one sample in a study of cytomegalovirus exposure and HLA in healthy donors. TCRdb's table, derived via immunoSEQ multiplex PCR, lists solely in-frame clones and lacks some. Of around 160,000 clones listed, more than 75% were seen once; the top ten hold approximately 3.1%. The sequencing input was PBMCs. These receptors came from a young man in good health and CMV-seronegative. Each CDR3 is given with its conserved first and last residue. The D gene is left open where the match is weak. Clone size is given for some rows only: seen once, a few or many times, or a class if the clone is expanded.

d_gene,v_gene,abundance,j_gene,CDR3nt,CDR3aa
.,TRBV7-6,once,TRBJ1-1,TGTGCCAGCAGCTTATGGCAGGGGAATACTGAAGCTTTCTTT,CASSLWQGNTEAFF
.,TRBV28,.,TRBJ1-1,TGTGCCAGCAGTGCTACATTGGACAGAAAAGACACTGAAGCTTTCTTT,CASSATLDRKDTEAFF
TRBD1,TRBV27,.,TRBJ1-2,TGTGCCAGCAGTTTAGGACAGGGTAGCGGCTACACCTTC,CASSLGQGSGYTF
.,TRBV4-1,.,TRBJ1-2,TGCGCCAGCAGCCAAGATCGGAAGGAGAACTATGGCTACACCTTC,CASSQDRKENYGYTF
TRBD1,TRBV27,.,TRBJ1-2,TGTGCCAGCAGTTTATCTACAGGGGGCTATGGCTACACCTTC,CASSLSTGGYGYTF
TRBD2,TRBV5-4,.,TRBJ2-7,TGTGCCAGCAGCCCCCAGACTAGCGGGAGGTACGAGCAGTACTTC,CASSPQTSGRYEQYF
.,TRBV30,.,TRBJ2-3,TGTGCCTGGAGTGCTGCTGACAGGCAAAACACAGATACGCAGTATTTT,CAWSAADRQNTDTQYF
.,TRBV7-9,.,TRBJ2-3,TGTGCCAGCAGCTTAGTATTTAGCAGCTACACAGATACGCAGTATTTT,CASSLVFSSYTDTQYF
.,TRBV29-1,once,TRBJ2-2,TGCAGCGTTGACGCACGGAGCACCGGGGAGCTGTTTTTT,CSVDARSTGELFF
.,TRBV27,.,TRBJ2-5,TGTGCCAGCAGTTTATTTGTCGGCCAAGAGACCCAGTACTTC,CASSLFVGQETQYF
TRBD2,TRBV5-5,.,TRBJ2-1,TGTGCCAGCAGCCTAGCGGGAGATGCAAGGGAGGGAGAGGATGAGCAGTTCTTC,CASSLAGDAREGEDEQFF
TRBD2,TRBV4-2,.,TRBJ2-1,TGTGCCAGCAGCCAAGAGGGTAGCGGGGGGAGCTATGAGCAGTTCTTC,CASSQEGSGGSYEQFF
.,TRBV11-2,.,TRBJ1-3,TGTGCCAGCAGCTTATCAGCACCACAGGGAGGGAACACCATATATTTT,CASSLSAPQGGNTIYF
TRBD2,TRBV9,once,TRBJ2-7,TGTGCCAGCAGCGATCTAGCGGGAGGGCCTTGCGAGCAGTACTTC,CASSDLAGGPCEQYF
TRBD2,TRBV6-1,.,TRBJ2-2,TGTGCCAGCAGTGGCCAACTAGCGACCGGGGAGCTGTTTTTT,CASSGQLATGELFF
.,TRBV15,once,TRBJ1-5,TGTGCCACCAGCAGAGATCTTGATCAGCCCCAGCATTTT,CATSRDLDQPQHF